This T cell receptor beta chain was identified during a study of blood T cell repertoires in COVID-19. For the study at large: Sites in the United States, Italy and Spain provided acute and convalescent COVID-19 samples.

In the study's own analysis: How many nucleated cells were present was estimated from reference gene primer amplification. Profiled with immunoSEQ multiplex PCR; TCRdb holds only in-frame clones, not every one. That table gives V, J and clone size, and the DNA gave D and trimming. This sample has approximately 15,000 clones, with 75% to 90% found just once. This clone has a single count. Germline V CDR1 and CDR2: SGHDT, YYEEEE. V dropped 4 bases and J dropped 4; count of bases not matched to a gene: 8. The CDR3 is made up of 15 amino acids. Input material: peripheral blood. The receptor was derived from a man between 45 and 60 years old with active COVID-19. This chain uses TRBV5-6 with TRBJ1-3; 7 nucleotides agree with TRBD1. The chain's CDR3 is CASSTGARYGNTIYF. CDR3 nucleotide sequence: TGTGCCAGCAGCACAGGGGCCAGGTACGGAAACACCATATATTTT.